This TCR beta chain was observed in a study of blood T cell repertoires in COVID-19. About the study: PBMCs, B-cell-depleted T cells, or T cells provided the cDNA or gDNA that made up the material.

Repertoires were generated with immunoSEQ multiplex PCR, while TCRdb's copy carries only in-frame clones and drops some. This sample has under 300,000 clones; 70% to 85% occur once, and the top ten carry about 15%. Participant ages covered about 18 to 95 years across 20 to 25 US areas. Grouping used clinical history reported by participants in a survey and questionnaire. Two negative PCRs, clearance, or symptom resolution characterized the recovered Cohort 3 donors. Sequencing was performed on PBMCs or T cells enriched from blood (not recorded which). This TCR was recovered from a man aged 40-49 years who had recovered from COVID-19.

CDR3 sequence: CARGRLAGDEQYF. Here the CDR3 DNA reads TGTGCCAGGGGTCGCCTAGCGGGGGACGAGCAGTACTTC. The chain combines TRBV2 with TRBJ2-7; 10 bases line up with TRBD2. The germline V gene encodes CDR1 SNHLY and CDR2 FYNNEI. This CDR3 has 13 residues. Trimming at V came to 9 bases and at J to 5 bases, leaving 7 bases not matched to a gene.